The next 17 T cell receptor beta chains were all read from a single sample in a study of cytomegalovirus exposure and HLA in healthy donors. Researchers ran the PCR with 60 Vbeta and 13 Jbeta primers. TCRdb keeps only in-frame clones here, not all; method: immunoSEQ multiplex PCR. The table has about 190,000 clones, 70% to 90% seen once. The sample comprised PBMCs. Receptor source: a male donor in good health and CMV-seronegative.

The rearrangement joins TRBV7-9 to TRBJ1-2; D not certain. This CDR3 has 12 amino acids. With 5 bases removed from V and 8 bases from J, the gap between germline ends came to 12 bases. Germline values: CDR1 SEHNR, CDR2 FQNEAQ (reference sequence). The CDR3 DNA sequence: TGTGCCAGCAGCGGAGGCAGGTTAGGCTACACCTTC. Amino acid sequence: CASSGGRLGYTF. Variable domain in full (rest from reference TRBV7-9 and TRBJ1-2): DTGVSQNPRHKITKRGQNVTFRCDPISEHNRLYWYRQTLGQGPEFLTYFQNEAQLEKSRLLSDRFSAERPKGSFSTLEIQRTEQGDSAMYLCASSGGRLGYTFGSGTRLTVV.

The V and J genes are TRBV6-4 and TRBJ2-3; 7 nucleotides match TRBD2. Germline values: CDR1 MRHNA, CDR2 SNTAGT. The CDR3 covers 14 residues. With V trimmed by 0 bases and J by 6 bases, 3 bases remained unmatched. The CDR3 DNA follows: TGTGCCAGCAGTGACTCCCGGGGAGGGGATACGCAGTATTTT. It is translated as CASSDSRGGDTQYF.

The J gene is TRBJ2-1, the V gene TRBV19; 8 bases align to TRBD1. The germline V gene encodes CDR1 LNHDA and CDR2 SQIVND (reference sequence). This CDR3 is 15 amino acids long. The V segment lost 5 bases and the J segment 0 bases; nucleotides outside the gene matches: 3. The CDR3 loop is CASSGDRSSYNEQFF. In DNA, the CDR3 is TGTGCCAGTAGTGGGGACAGGAGCTCCTACAATGAGCAGTTCTTC.

This chain links TRBV7-2 with TRBJ2-4, with 13 bases matching TRBD2. Per germline, CDR1 SGHTA and CDR2 FQGNSA. CDR3 length: 19 amino acids. The J segment lost 0 bases and the V segment lost 5 bases, leaving 10 bases of the junction unmatched. The CDR3 is CASSAGLAGVRLAKNIQYF. CDR3 sequence (DNA): TGTGCCAGCAGCGCCGGACTAGCGGGGGTCAGACTAGCCAAAAACATTCAGTACTTC.

The genes are TRBV27 and TRBJ2-7, with TRBD2 matching over 8 bases. Germline values: CDR1 MNHEY, CDR2 SMNVEV (reference sequence). The CDR3 spans 15 residues. After removal of 6 bases from V and 2 bases from J, the junction contained 9 bases not matched to a gene. This CDR3 is CASRPLAGPPYEQYF. The CDR3 DNA sequence: TGTGCCAGCAGGCCATTAGCGGGGCCCCCCTACGAGCAGTACTTC.

The V call is TRBV7-2, the J call TRBJ2-2; no clear D. CDR1 and CDR2 from the germline V gene are SGHTA and FQGNSA. CDR3 length equals 15 residues. The V gene lost 5 bases and the J gene lost 0 bases, with 10 bases spanning the gap. In nucleotides, the CDR3 is TGTGCCAGCAGCGCTAGGATCCCGAACACCGGGGAGCTGTTTTTT. The encoded protein is CASSARIPNTGELFF.

The chain has TRBV28 and TRBJ2-3, with a possible D match to TRBD2 (5 bases). V was pared by 6 bases and J by 12 bases, with 16 bases between. CDR1 and CDR2 from the germline V gene are MDHEN and SYDVKM. The CDR3 spans 12 residues. CDR3 coding DNA: TGTGCCAGCAGCCCCGCCCGACTATTCCAGTATTTT. Translated, it gives CASSPARLFQYF.

The table lists this clone with a count of one. Its ends do not fully match the called genes, so a read error is possible. The V and J genes are TRBV28 and TRBJ2-4; D uncertain. The germline V gene encodes CDR1 MDHEN and CDR2 SYDVKM. The CDR3 sequence is 12 residues long. CDR3 residues: CASSLRASPIHF. The CDR3 DNA is TGTGCCAGCAGTTTACGTGCGAGCCCTATACACTTC.

The rearrangement uses TRBV9 and TRBJ2-1; TRBD2 aligns across 7 bases. Germline CDR1 reads SGDLS; CDR2 reads YYNGEE. Trimming removed 0 bases from V and 3 bases from J; junction bases left unmatched: 3. This CDR3 has 15 residues. The CDR3 DNA reads as TGTGCCAGCAGCGTAGATGCGGGGGACTACAATGAGCAGTTCTTC. Translated, it gives CASSVDAGDYNEQFF.

The rearrangement links TRBV4-1 to TRBJ2-6, with a possible D match to TRBD2 (7 bases). The V end was cut by 0 bases, the J end by 0 bases, with 18 bases between. The CDR3 consists of 20 residues. Germline CDR1 reads MGHRA; CDR2 reads YSYEKL. CDR3: CASSQDLGGGGRSGANVLTF. The CDR3 nucleotides read TGCGCCAGCAGCCAAGACCTAGGTGGCGGGGGCCGCTCTGGGGCCAACGTCCTGACTTTC.

This chain connects TRBV6-6 to TRBJ2-5; perhaps TRBD1 as D (5 bases). Trimming took 7 bases from V and 1 from J, leaving 7 bases between them. Germline CDR1 and CDR2: MNHNY and SVGAGI (reference sequence). The CDR3 sequence is 12 residues long. The CDR3 bases are TGTGCCAGCATCGACAGCCAAGAGACCCAGTACTTC. It encodes CASIDSQETQYF.

The chain combines TRBV6-6 with TRBJ1-1, with 7 bases identical to TRBD1. With 2 bases clipped from V and 0 bases from J, the junction kept 6 bases outside the gene matches. CDR3 size: 16 residues. CDR1 and CDR2 from the germline V gene are MNHNY and SVGAGI (reference sequence). The CDR3 DNA is TGTGCCAGCAGTTACGAAAGACAGGGACTGAACACTGAAGCTTTCTTT. This codes for CASSYERQGLNTEAFF.

The V and J genes are TRBV7-8 and TRBJ2-7, with TRBD2 identical over 13 bases. The CDR3 loop spans 15 amino acids. With V trimmed by 4 bases and J by 5 bases, 5 bases remained unmatched. Germline CDR1 is SGHVS and CDR2 is FQNEAQ. As DNA, the CDR3 is TGTGCCAGCAGCTCGTGGACTAGCGGGAGTCACGAGCAGTACTTC. It codes for CASSSWTSGSHEQYF.

The rearrangement links TRBV12-5 to TRBJ2-5; 8 bases match TRBD1. The CDR3 is made up of 14 amino acids. Germline CDR1 LGHNT, CDR2 FRNRAP. V lost 8 bases and J lost 4; bases outside the gene matches: 9. The CDR3, as DNA: TGTGCTAGTCGCGGCGGACAGGGAGGAGAGACCCAGTACTTC. Translation: CASRGGQGGETQYF.

This chain joins TRBV28 and TRBJ1-6, with a tentative D call TRBD1 (5 bases). Germline CDR1 MDHEN, CDR2 SYDVKM. The CDR3 runs 15 residues. Trimming removed 7 bases at V and 4 bases at J, with 14 bases between. This CDR3 is CASTHRQRYNSPLHF. The CDR3 bases are TGTGCCAGCACCCACCGACAGAGGTATAATTCACCCCTCCACTTT.

This chain links TRBV18 with TRBJ2-7; D might be TRBD1 (5 bases). The V and J ends lost 4 bases and 6 bases respectively, with 13 bases between them. This CDR3 is built from 13 residues. Germline V gene sequence: CDR1 KGHSH, CDR2 LQKENI. The CDR3 coding sequence is TGTGCCAGCTCACTCCAGCAGGGTGCCGAGCAGTACTTC. This sequence encodes CASSLQQGAEQYF.

The chain has TRBV4-2 and TRBJ2-3; TRBD2 aligns across 14 bases. With V trimmed by 3 bases and J by 3 bases, 5 bases remained unmatched. The germline CDR1 and CDR2 sequences are LGHNA and YNFKEQ. The CDR3 is 17 amino acids. CDR3 loop: CASSQRGTSGRTDTQYF. DNA of the CDR3: TGTGCCAGCAGCCAGCGAGGGACTAGCGGGAGAACAGATACGCAGTATTTT.